Below, one TCR beta chain is given with its context. Antigen: not known. Only in-frame clones appear in the TCRdb table, and some are missing; sequencing was by immunoSEQ multiplex PCR. The data show 75,000 to 80,000 clones, approximately 90% seen once. Germline V CDR1 and CDR2: MNHEY, SVGAGI. The CDR3 contains 16 residues. Trimming took 4 bases from V and 4 from J; bases not matched to a gene: 7. These data are taken from a study of T cells in localized non-small cell lung cancer. Study-wide points: Longer overall survival was associated with a higher density of T cells in the blood. Uninvolved nearby lung showed the greatest T cell clonality, exceeding that found in tumor.

The sample consisted of peripheral blood, taken before any cancer treatment. The chain recombines TRBV6-5 with TRBJ1-4, with TRBD1 identical over 9 bases. The TCR was taken from a woman aged 40 to 75 with stage I squamous cell lung carcinoma. CDR3 nucleotide sequence: TGTGCCAGCAGTTCCCCCACAGGGGGCTTTAATGAAAAACTGTTTTTT. Amino acids: CASSSPTGGFNEKLFF.